The rows below give T cell receptor beta chains drawn from one sample of a study of T-cell reconstitution after alpha-beta-depleted transplantation in children. TCRdb redid the calling of the PCR reads with MiXCR, one entry per CDR3 protein. The profile shows more than 200,000 distinct CDR3 sequences, under 30% of them singletons. The sequences come from PBMCs, collected before TCRalphabeta/CD19-depleted stem cell transplant. These receptors came from a girl aged 2 to 9 with Fanconi anemia, due to receive a stem cell transplant. Each CDR3 is given with its conserved first and last residue. The D gene is left open where the match is weak. Clone size is stated in some rows and not others, as once, few, many or a class when expanded.

clone size: -; D gene: -; V gene: TRBV27; J gene: TRBJ1-2; CDR3 length: 14; CDR3 DNA: TGTGCCAGCAGTTTAAGTAGGTGGAACTATGGCTACACCTTC; CDR3 protein: CASSLSRWNYGYTF
clone size: few; D gene: -; V gene: TRBV29-1; J gene: TRBJ2-2; CDR3 length: 17; CDR3 DNA: TGCAGCGTTGATCGGGGGTACCGAGGTGAGGTGACCGGGGAGCTGTTTTTT; CDR3 protein: CSVDRGYRGEVTGELFF
clone size: -; D gene: -; V gene: TRBV20-1; J gene: TRBJ2-7; CDR3 length: 16; CDR3 DNA: TGCAGTGCTAGTTCTAGCGTTCTCAACCTTTCCTACGAGCAGTACTTC; CDR3 protein: CSASSSVLNLSYEQYF
clone size: few; D gene: -; V gene: TRBV29-1; J gene: TRBJ2-6; CDR3 length: 11; CDR3 DNA: TGCAGCGGCGCCTGGGCCAACGTCCTGACTTTC; CDR3 protein: CSGAWANVLTF
clone size: few; D gene: TRBD2; V gene: TRBV27; J gene: TRBJ2-1; CDR3 length: 15; CDR3 DNA: TGTGCCAGCAGCGTTAGCGGGAGGGCCCAAAATGAGCAGTTCTTC; CDR3 protein: CASSVSGRAQNEQFF
clone size: -; D gene: -; V gene: TRBV6-1; J gene: TRBJ1-6; CDR3 length: 14; CDR3 DNA: TGTGCCAGCAGTAGAGGACAGATTGGTTCACCCCTCCACTTT; CDR3 protein: CASSRGQIGSPLHF
clone size: -; D gene: TRBD2; V gene: TRBV6-4; J gene: TRBJ2-1; CDR3 length: 19; CDR3 DNA: TGTACCATCTGTCCGAGGACTAGCGGGAGAGGAATTGTAAGCGATGAGCAGTTCTTC; CDR3 protein: CTICPRTSGRGIVSDEQFF
clone size: -; D gene: TRBD2; V gene: TRBV6-4; J gene: TRBJ2-1; CDR3 length: 18; CDR3 DNA: TGTGCCAGCAGTGATTTGAACGGGAGGGCCTCCTCCTACAATGAGCAGTTCTTC; CDR3 protein: CASSDLNGRASSYNEQFF
clone size: few; D gene: -; V gene: TRBV19; J gene: TRBJ1-2; CDR3 length: 14; CDR3 DNA: TGTGCCAGTAGACAGGGTTGGTCGACCTATGGCTACACCTTC; CDR3 protein: CASRQGWSTYGYTF
clone size: many; D gene: TRBD1; V gene: TRBV29-1; J gene: TRBJ2-3; CDR3 length: 12; CDR3 DNA: TGCAGCGCTGACAGGGCTGAAGATACGCAGTATTTT; CDR3 protein: CSADRAEDTQYF
clone size: -; D gene: TRBD1; V gene: TRBV9; J gene: TRBJ2-1; CDR3 length: 14; CDR3 DNA: TGTGCCAGCAGCGTAGAAACAGGGGGCAATGAGCAGTTCTTC; CDR3 protein: CASSVETGGNEQFF
clone size: -; D gene: -; V gene: TRBV7-2; J gene: TRBJ2-2; CDR3 length: 15; CDR3 DNA: TGTGCCAGCAGCCAAAACAGGGTGAACACCGGGGAGCTGTTTTTT; CDR3 protein: CASSQNRVNTGELFF
clone size: -; D gene: -; V gene: TRBV6-1; J gene: TRBJ1-5; CDR3 length: 14; CDR3 DNA: TGTGCCAGCAGTGGCAGGGAGGGCAATCAGCCCCAGCATTTT; CDR3 protein: CASSGREGNQPQHF
clone size: -; D gene: -; V gene: TRBV29-1; J gene: TRBJ2-3; CDR3 length: 12; CDR3 DNA: TGCAGCGGCGGGGACTCAGGGGATACGCAGTATTTT; CDR3 protein: CSGGDSGDTQYF
clone size: many; D gene: -; V gene: TRBV29-1; J gene: TRBJ2-2; CDR3 length: 11; CDR3 DNA: TGCAGCGTCATGGGCACCGGGGAGCTGTTTTTT; CDR3 protein: CSVMGTGELFF
clone size: -; D gene: -; V gene: TRBV15; J gene: TRBJ2-6; CDR3 length: 14; CDR3 DNA: TGTGCCACCAGCAGAGTAGCAGGGCGGAACGTCCTGACTTTC; CDR3 protein: CATSRVAGRNVLTF
clone size: many; D gene: TRBD2; V gene: TRBV25-1; J gene: TRBJ2-1; CDR3 length: 16; CDR3 DNA: TGTGCCAGCAGTGACAGGGGGCTAGCGGGAGACAATGAGCAGTTCTTC; CDR3 protein: CASSDRGLAGDNEQFF
clone size: -; D gene: TRBD2; V gene: TRBV7-3; J gene: TRBJ2-1; CDR3 length: 15; CDR3 DNA: TGTGCCAGCAGCACAACTAGCGGGGCTATAGATGAGCAGTTCTTC; CDR3 protein: CASSTTSGAIDEQFF
clone size: many; D gene: -; V gene: TRBV29-1; J gene: TRBJ2-5; CDR3 length: 12; CDR3 DNA: TGCAGCGTTGACCGGGTTCGAGAGACCCAGTACTTC; CDR3 protein: CSVDRVRETQYF
clone size: once; D gene: TRBD1; V gene: TRBV7-9; J gene: TRBJ2-7; CDR3 length: 14; CDR3 DNA: TGTGCCAGCAGCTTCCCTGGACAGGGCTGGGAGCAGTACTTC; CDR3 protein: CASSFPGQGWEQYF
clone size: -; D gene: TRBD2; V gene: TRBV28; J gene: TRBJ2-5; CDR3 length: 13; CDR3 DNA: TGTGCCAGCCGGCTAGCGGGAGCAGAGACCCAGTACTTC; CDR3 protein: CASRLAGAETQYF
clone size: -; D gene: -; V gene: TRBV5-4; J gene: TRBJ2-1; CDR3 length: 14; CDR3 DNA: TGTGCCAGCAGCTTGCTTCTGGGTGACATAGAGCAGTTCTTC; CDR3 protein: CASSLLLGDIEQFF